Listed below are T cell receptor beta chains from one sample, sequenced in a study of CD8 T cells in ankylosing spondylitis. TCRdb re-analysed the 5' RACE reads in MiXCR, keeping a single row per CDR3 protein. Of about 700,000 distinct CDR3 sequences in the sample, roughly 19% were seen once. Sequencing was carried out using blood, either unsorted or a sorted T cell fraction (not recorded which). These receptors all come from a male donor with ankylosing spondylitis. The CDR3 runs from the conserved cysteine through the conserved F or W. D genes are given only for firm matches. Not all rows give a size; the values are once, few, many and, for expanded clones, a class.

TRBJ2-7	few	TRBD1	TRBV7-9	CASNTGGEYEQYF	TGTGCCAGCAATACAGGGGGAGAGTACGAGCAGTACTTC
TRBJ1-2	once	TRBD1	TRBV7-2	CASSSNYGTGGGYTF	TGTGCCAGCAGCTCGAACTATGGGACAGGCGGTGGCTACACCTTC
TRBJ1-4	-	-	TRBV4-3	CASSQGRAGGEKLFF	TGCGCCAGCAGCCAAGGGCGGGCCGGCGGGGAAAAACTGTTTTTT
TRBJ2-7	-	-	TRBV29-1	CSVELATWGEQYF	TGCAGCGTTGAACTAGCCACGTGGGGCGAGCAGTACTTC
TRBJ1-3	-	-	TRBV12-3/TRBV12-4	CASSFRISGNTIYF	TGTGCCAGCAGTTTTCGGATCTCTGGAAACACCATATATTTT
TRBJ2-7	few	-	TRBV6-5	CASSPFGGGQYF	TGTGCCAGCAGTCCTTTTGGAGGCGGGCAGTACTTC
TRBJ2-7	-	-	TRBV6-1	CASSEAAHYEQYF	TGTGCCAGCAGTGAAGCTGCCCACTACGAGCAGTACTTC
TRBJ2-7	-	TRBD2	TRBV18	CASSPGGLPYEQYF	TGTGCCAGCTCACCAGGGGGACTACCCTACGAGCAGTACTTC
TRBJ1-6	-	-	TRBV20-1	CSARAWGNSPLHF	TGCAGTGCGCGGGCGTGGGGTAATTCACCCCTCCACTTT
TRBJ1-4	-	-	TRBV14	CATPRWSNEKLFF	TGTGCCACCCCTCGTTGGTCTAATGAAAAACTGTTTTTT
TRBJ1-1	few	-	TRBV6-1	CASSIGISNTEAFF	TGTGCCAGCAGTATCGGGATCTCGAACACTGAAGCTTTCTTT
TRBJ2-2	-	-	TRBV6-2/TRBV6-3	CASSYSPSRELFF	TGTGCCAGCAGTTACTCTCCCTCGCGGGAGCTGTTTTTT
TRBJ2-7	-	TRBD2	TRBV7-3	CASSLSPGLALEQYF	TGTGCCAGCAGCTTATCCCCCGGACTAGCGCTCGAGCAGTACTTC
TRBJ1-1	many	-	TRBV29-1	CSVEGGTRMNTEAFF	TGCAGCGTTGAAGGAGGGACAAGAATGAACACTGAAGCTTTCTTT
TRBJ1-1	-	-	TRBV20-1	CSAKWQGFGTEAFF	TGCAGTGCTAAGTGGCAGGGATTTGGAACTGAAGCTTTCTTT
TRBJ2-4	many	TRBD2	TRBV12-3/TRBV12-4	CASSPGLAMDIQYF	TGTGCCAGCAGTCCGGGACTAGCAATGGACATTCAGTACTTC
TRBJ2-2	-	-	TRBV11-1	CASSSRVGTPSNTGELFF	TGTGCCAGCAGCTCCCGTGTAGGGACGCCCTCGAACACCGGGGAGCTGTTTTTT
TRBJ2-2	-	TRBD1	TRBV27	CASSPDRDHPGELFF	TGTGCCAGCAGTCCCGACAGGGATCACCCCGGGGAGCTGTTTTTT
TRBJ2-3	-	TRBD2	TRBV4-1	CASSQDGSGGLTDTQYF	TGCGCCAGCAGCCAAGACGGTAGCGGGGGACTCACAGATACGCAGTATTTT
TRBJ2-3	few	TRBD2	TRBV5-6	CASVPSGKRSIDTQYF	TGTGCCAGCGTTCCTAGCGGGAAGCGTAGCATAGATACGCAGTATTTT
TRBJ2-4	-	-	TRBV4-1	CASSQEGWNIQYF	TGCGCCAGCAGCCAAGAGGGGTGGAACATTCAGTACTTC
TRBJ1-5	-	TRBD1	TRBV6-2/TRBV6-3	CASTWGDRPFQPQHF	TGTGCCAGCACCTGGGGGGACAGGCCTTTTCAGCCCCAGCATTTT
TRBJ1-1	few	-	TRBV25-1	CASSLSLGAEAFF	TGTGCCAGCAGTCTCTCCCTCGGGGCTGAAGCTTTCTTT
TRBJ2-7	-	-	TRBV20-1	CSARDSRSSYEQYF	TGCAGTGCTAGAGATAGCAGGAGCTCCTACGAGCAGTACTTC
TRBJ1-4	many	TRBD1	TRBV20-1	CSARDRDRVHRGLFF	TGCAGTGCTAGAGATCGGGACAGGGTTCATAGGGGACTGTTTTTT
TRBJ2-3	-	TRBD2	TRBV12-3/TRBV12-4	CASSLRAGGLSDTQYF	TGTGCCAGCAGTTTAAGGGCGGGGGGGCTCTCAGATACGCAGTATTTT
TRBJ2-6	-	-	TRBV5-4	CASSLGAASGANVLTF	TGTGCCAGCAGCTTGGGGGCGGCCTCTGGGGCCAACGTCCTGACTTTC
TRBJ1-4	-	-	TRBV20-1	CSAGGRSNEKLFF	TGCAGTGCTGGGGGACGGAGTAATGAAAAACTGTTTTTT
TRBJ2-1	-	TRBD1	TRBV5-1	CASSFSTGGNEQFF	TGCGCCAGCAGCTTTTCAACAGGGGGCAATGAGCAGTTCTTC
TRBJ1-1	few	-	TRBV30	CAWRKNTEAFF	TGTGCCTGGAGGAAGAACACTGAAGCTTTCTTT
TRBJ2-6	-	-	TRBV27	CASSELSGANVLTF	TGTGCCAGCAGTGAACTCTCTGGGGCCAACGTCCTGACTTTC
TRBJ1-6	many	-	TRBV7-6	CASSLGQTYNSPLHF	TGTGCCAGCAGCTTAGGGCAGACCTATAATTCACCCCTCCACTTT
TRBJ1-5	many	TRBD1	TRBV29-1	CSVVEDRSDRQPNQPQHF	TGCAGCGTTGTCGAGGACAGGTCTGATAGACAACCCAATCAGCCCCAGCATTTT
TRBJ2-1	-	-	TRBV5-1	CASSLARVGPVDEQFF	TGCGCCAGCAGCTTGGCCCGGGTAGGCCCGGTCGATGAGCAGTTCTTC
TRBJ2-7	-	TRBD2	TRBV27	CASTSPGLGIHEQYF	TGTGCCAGCACATCGCCGGGACTAGGTATCCACGAGCAGTACTTC
TRBJ2-3	few	TRBD2	TRBV7-2	CASSRLGLAGGGTQYF	TGTGCCAGCAGCCGTCTCGGACTAGCGGGAGGTGGTACGCAGTATTTT
TRBJ1-2	few	-	TRBV7-2	CASSFKGHANYGYTF	TGTGCCAGCAGTTTCAAGGGGCATGCTAACTATGGCTACACCTTC
TRBJ2-2	-	-	TRBV5-6	CASGKGPGELFF	TGTGCCAGTGGAAAGGGTCCCGGGGAGCTGTTTTTT
TRBJ1-1	many	-	TRBV29-1	CSVGGIRGNTEAFF	TGCAGCGTTGGAGGGATCCGAGGGAACACTGAAGCTTTCTTT
TRBJ1-2	few	TRBD1	TRBV7-2	CASSLGTGGSLGYTF	TGTGCCAGCAGCTTAGGGACAGGGGGCTCCCTTGGCTACACCTTC
TRBJ2-1	many	TRBD2	TRBV28	CASSPSAGGSYNEQFF	TGTGCCAGCAGTCCCTCAGCGGGAGGTTCCTACAATGAGCAGTTCTTC
TRBJ2-5	-	TRBD2	TRBV15	CATSITSGGEYQETQYF	TGTGCCACCTCTATCACTAGCGGGGGGGAGTACCAAGAGACCCAGTACTTC